The T cell receptor beta chain described here comes from a study of T cell changes during pregnancy in multiple sclerosis. J lost 7 bases, V lost 0 bases, and 4 bases had no gene match. From germline, CDR1 is SGHRS and CDR2 YFSETQ. The CDR3 extends over 14 amino acids. Generated by immunoSEQ multiplex PCR, the TCRdb table keeps only in-frame clones and is missing some. The repertoire holds about 100,000 clones, over 80% seen once, with around 1.8% in the top ten. The sample in question was peripheral blood, obtained after pregnancy. The chain employs TRBV5-1 and TRBJ2-1, with TRBD1 matching over 7 bases. This clonotype was obtained from a female donor with multiple sclerosis, enrolled in a pregnancy study. The CDR3, as DNA: TGCGCCAGCAGCTTGGCAAAGACAGGGAATGAGCAGTTCTTC. Amino acids: CASSLAKTGNEQFF.